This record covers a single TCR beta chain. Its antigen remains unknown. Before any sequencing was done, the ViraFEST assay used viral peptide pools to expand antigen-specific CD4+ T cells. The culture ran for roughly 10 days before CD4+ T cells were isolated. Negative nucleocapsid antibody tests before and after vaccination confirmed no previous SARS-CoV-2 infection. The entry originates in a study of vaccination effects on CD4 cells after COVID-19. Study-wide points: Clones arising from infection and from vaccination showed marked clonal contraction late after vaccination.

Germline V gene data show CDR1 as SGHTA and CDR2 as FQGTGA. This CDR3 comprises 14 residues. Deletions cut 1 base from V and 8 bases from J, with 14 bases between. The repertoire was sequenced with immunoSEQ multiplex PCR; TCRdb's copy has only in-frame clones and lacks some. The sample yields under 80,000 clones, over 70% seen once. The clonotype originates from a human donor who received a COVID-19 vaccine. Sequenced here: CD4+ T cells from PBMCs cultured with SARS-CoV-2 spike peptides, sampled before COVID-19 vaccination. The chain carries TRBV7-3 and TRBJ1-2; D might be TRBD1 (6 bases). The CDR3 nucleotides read TGTGCCAGCAGCTTAAGTCCCGGGGGCAAAGGCTACACCTTC. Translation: CASSLSPGGKGYTF. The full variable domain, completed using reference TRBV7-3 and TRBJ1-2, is GAGVSQTPSNKVTEKGKYVELRCDPISGHTALYWYRQSLGQGPEFLIYFQGTGAADDSGLPNDRFFAVRPEGSVSTLKIQRTERGDSAVYLCASSLSPGGKGYTFGSGTRLTVV.